This T cell receptor beta chain originates from a study of CD8 T cells in Susac syndrome. This clonotype was observed a single time. The J segment lost 5 bases and the V segment lost 4 bases, leaving 7 bases of the junction unmatched. The CDR3 covers 14 residues. After extraction with the RNeasy kit, roughly 0.5 to 1 ug of the RNA was reverse transcribed using random hexamers. An immunoSEQ multiplex PCR amplified TCR beta CDR3 over 54 Vbeta and 13 Jbeta. Via MiXCR, TCRdb re-called the immunoSEQ multiplex PCR reads, giving one row per CDR3 protein. In the table there are a few hundred thousand distinct CDR3 sequences, about 93% of which are singletons.

Sequenced: CD8+ T cells from PBMCs. The V and J genes are TRBV12-3 or TRBV12-4 and TRBJ2-7; 8 bases are a match to TRBD1. This TCR came from a human donor with multiple sclerosis. The CDR3 DNA follows: TGTGCCAGCAGTTCAGTACAGGGGGGCGACGAGCAGTACTTC. Translation gives CASSSVQGGDEQYF.